Listed here are 21 T cell receptor beta chains from one sample, sequenced in a study of T cells in Graves' hyperthyroidism and ophthalmopathy. Researchers amplified the TCR beta CDR3 regions from RNA transcripts. HTBI primers were used for first-round RT-PCR of the TCR CDR3. MiXCR, run by TCRdb on the multiplex PCR reads, gives a single entry per CDR3 protein. The table lists some 370,000 distinct CDR3 sequences, about a sixth of them singletons. Sequences were obtained from blood. These receptors were obtained from a woman in her 30s with Graves' hyperthyroidism that later progressed to Graves' ophthalmopathy.

The chain employs TRBV11-3 and TRBJ1-1, with D uncertain. CDR3 length equals 14 residues. Trimming cost V 3 bases and J 2 bases, with 10 bases left between them. CDR1 and CDR2 from the germline V gene are SGHNT and YENEEA. CDR3 coding DNA: TGTGCCAGCAGCTTCTCGGACGTAAACACTGAAGCTTTCTTT. The encoded protein is CASSFSDVNTEAFF.

In regard to this clonotype: A read error is possible here, since a much larger clone lies one base away. The chain uses TRBV7-9 and TRBJ2-1; 9 positions agree with TRBD2. The J call may be in error: the DNA end matches TRBJ2-7 better. Per germline, CDR1 SEHNR and CDR2 FQNEAQ (reference sequence). The CDR3 extends over 17 amino acids. CDR3 nucleotides: TGTGCCAGCAGCCCACTCCTCGCGGGAGGGGACTACAATGAGCAGTACTTC. It yields the protein CASSPLLAGGDYNEQYF.

This clonotype was recorded many times. The J gene is TRBJ1-5, the V gene TRBV7-8; TRBD1 might be the D (5 bases). V was cut by 1 base and J by 0 bases, with 13 bases left in between. Germline V lookup: CDR1 SGHVS, CDR2 FQNEAQ. The CDR3 extends over 17 amino acids. The CDR3 sequence is CASSLDQGTYSNQPQHF. The CDR3 bases are TGTGCCAGCAGCTTAGACCAGGGAACATATAGCAATCAGCCCCAGCATTTT.

J is TRBJ1-5 and V is TRBV30, with D possibly matching TRBD1 (5 bases). CDR3 length equals 13 residues. The V gene lost 3 bases and the J gene lost 7 bases, with 13 bases spanning the gap. Germline CDR1 is GTSNPN and CDR2 is SVGIG (reference sequence). The CDR3 region is CAWSRTGVQPQHF. CDR3 in DNA: TGTGCCTGGAGCCGTACGGGGGTCCAGCCCCAGCATTTT.

This clonotype was found many times. This chain uses TRBV30 with TRBJ2-7; D remains unclear. Trimming stripped 0 bases from V and 1 base from J, with 10 bases between. Germline values: CDR1 GTSNPN, CDR2 SVGIG (reference sequence). This CDR3 has 14 residues. The CDR3 DNA reads as TGTGCCTGGAGTGTACAGCGAAAATCCTACGAGCAGTACTTC. Translating it yields CAWSVQRKSYEQYF. The entire variable domain, with the rest obtained from reference TRBV30 and TRBJ2-7, is as follows: SQTIHQWPATLVQPVGSPLSLECTVEGTSNPNLYWYRQAAGRGLQLLFYSVGIGQISSEVPQNLSASRPQDRQFILSSKKLLLSDSGFYLCAWSVQRKSYEQYFGPGTRLTVT.

This clonotype was recorded at least ten times. The rearrangement joins TRBV28 to TRBJ1-2, with D perhaps TRBD1 (6 bases). The length of the CDR3 is 14 residues. Trimming left V 6 bases short and J 4 bases short, with 15 bases between. The germline CDR1 and CDR2 sequences are MDHEN and SYDVKM. DNA for the CDR3: TGTGCCAGCAGCCGAGCAGCCAGGGGCTATGGCTACACCTTC. Translated: CASSRAARGYGYTF.

This rearrangement joins TRBV18 to TRBJ1-1; the D gene is possibly TRBD1 (5 bases). CDR1 and CDR2 (germline): KGHSH, LQKENI. V was pared by 3 bases and J by 1 base, with 15 bases between. The CDR3 is 16 residues long. CDR3 region: CASSPSLPQGNTEAFF. CDR3 DNA sequence: TGTGCCAGCTCACCTAGTTTACCGCAGGGGAACACTGAAGCTTTCTTT. The full variable domain, rest sourced from reference TRBV18 and TRBJ1-1, is NAGVMQNPRHLVRRRGQEARLRCSPMKGHSHVYWYRQLPEEGLKFMVYLQKENIIDESGMPKERFSAEFPKEGPSILRIQQVVRGDSAAYFCASSPSLPQGNTEAFFGQGTRLTVV.

This clonotype was recorded many times. The chain joins TRBV19 to TRBJ2-3; D unclear. V lost 5 bases and J lost 1, with 16 bases in between. The germline V gene has CDR1 LNHDA and CDR2 SQIVND (reference sequence). This CDR3 has 16 residues. This CDR3 is CASSPRHYRGTDTQYF. In DNA, the CDR3 is TGTGCCAGTAGTCCAAGACACTACCGTGGCACAGATACGCAGTATTTT.

The table lists this clonotype with many counts. The J gene is TRBJ2-2, the V gene TRBV29-1, with D perhaps matching TRBD2 (6 bases). Germline V gene data show CDR1 as SQVTM and CDR2 as ANQGSEA. Between the trimmed V and J ends, which lost 2 bases and 2 bases, there was a span of 12 bases. The CDR3 has 15 residues. CDR3 nucleotides: TGCAGCGTTGAAATGGCGGGGTTAAACACCGGGGAGCTGTTTTTT. Protein product: CSVEMAGLNTGELFF.

The J gene is TRBJ2-1, the V gene TRBV6-1; 11 bases are shared with TRBD2. The CDR3 is 16 residues long. The germline V gene encodes CDR1 MNHNS and CDR2 SASEGT. V lost 8 bases, J lost 4 bases, and 10 bases stayed unmatched. CDR3: CASRGIAGGGYNEQFF. CDR3 nucleotide sequence: TGTGCCAGCCGGGGGATAGCGGGAGGGGGTTACAATGAGCAGTTCTTC.

This clonotype was picked up many times. The chain joins TRBV12-3 or TRBV12-4 to TRBJ1-5; D is ambiguous. CDR3 length: 15 residues. Trimming left V 6 bases short and J 7 bases short, with 19 bases between. CDR3 amino acids: CASSPDGGSGQPQHF. In DNA, the CDR3 is TGTGCCAGCAGCCCTGACGGAGGGTCGGGGCAGCCCCAGCATTTT.

This clonotype was observed a handful of times. The chain employs TRBV29-1 and TRBJ1-1; the match to TRBD1 covers 9 bases. Germline CDR1 is SQVTM and CDR2 is ANQGSEA. Germline trimming cut 2 bases from V and 9 bases from J; bases unmatched to any gene: 4. The CDR3 spans 12 residues. CDR3 coding DNA: TGCAGCGTTGAATTGACAGGGGGAAAAGCTTTCTTT. Translation gives CSVELTGGKAFF.

This clonotype was counted many times. The V gene is TRBV20-1, the J gene TRBJ2-7, with a tentative D call TRBD2 (5 bases). V lost 1 base and J 4 bases, leaving 17 bases between the germline ends. Germline assignment: CDR1 DFQATT and CDR2 SNEGSKA (reference sequence). CDR3 length: 15 residues. CDR3 residues: CSARVGLAHQYEQYF. The CDR3 nucleotides are TGCAGTGCTAGAGTTGGGCTAGCCCACCAATACGAGCAGTACTTC.

The chain uses TRBV9 and TRBJ2-3, with TRBD1 matching over 9 bases. Per the germline V gene, CDR1 is SGDLS and CDR2 is YYNGEE. V lost 3 bases, J lost 5 bases, and 10 bases stayed unmatched. The length of the CDR3 is 16 residues. The CDR3 reads CASSGSGTGFGDTQYF. The CDR3 nucleotides read TGTGCCAGCAGCGGGTCCGGGACAGGGTTTGGAGATACGCAGTATTTT.

The chain employs TRBV5-1 and TRBJ2-1, with 14 bases matching TRBD2. The J segment lost 7 bases and the V segment lost 4 bases, leaving 4 bases of the junction unmatched. The CDR3 consists of 15 residues. Germline CDR1 and CDR2: SGHRS and YFSETQ. CDR3 residues: CASSKTSGRVNEQFF. The CDR3 bases are TGCGCCAGCAGCAAGACTAGCGGGAGGGTTAATGAGCAGTTCTTC.

This clonotype appeared many times. The V call is TRBV24-1, the J call TRBJ1-2; weak D call: TRBD1 (5 bases). V shed 2 bases and J shed 1 base, with 10 bases lying between them. In germline, CDR1 is KGHDR, CDR2 SFDVKD. This CDR3 is built from 15 residues. The CDR3 DNA sequence: TGTGCCACCAGTGATTCGGGACGCGATAACTATGGCTACACCTTC. Its protein product is CATSDSGRDNYGYTF.

The rearrangement links TRBV11-3 to TRBJ2-3; 9 nucleotides align to TRBD2. This CDR3 spans 17 amino acids. J was trimmed by 0 bases and V by 0 bases; bases with no gene match: 4. CDR1 is SGHNT and CDR2 is YENEEA in the germline V gene. The CDR3 DNA sequence: TGTGCCAGCAGCTTAGAGGCGGGAGGGCCTAGCACAGATACGCAGTATTTT. Its protein product is CASSLEAGGPSTDTQYF.

This clonotype was recorded many times. The genes are TRBV20-1 and TRBJ1-5; D gene uncertain. Between the trimmed V and J ends, which lost 1 base and 2 bases, there was a span of 12 bases. The CDR3 extends over 15 amino acids. Germline V gives CDR1 DFQATT, CDR2 SNEGSKA (reference sequence). The CDR3 DNA reads TGCAGTGCTAGAGTGCCCGGGGTGGGCAATCAGCCCCAGCATTTT. Translated: CSARVPGVGNQPQHF.

This clonotype was observed many times. V and J are TRBV2 and TRBJ2-5; TRBD2 might be the D (5 bases). Germline V gene data show CDR1 as SNHLY and CDR2 as FYNNEI. Trimming left V 6 bases short and J 0 bases short, with 8 bases between. The CDR3 has 13 amino acids. CDR3 nucleotides: TGTGCCAGCAGCCTAGCTCACCAAGAGACCCAGTACTTC. This gives the protein CASSLAHQETQYF.

This clonotype was seen ten or more times. The V and J genes are TRBV6-5 and TRBJ2-5; D is undetermined. The V gene lost 0 bases and the J gene lost 4 bases, with 9 bases spanning the gap. The CDR3 loop spans 14 amino acids. Germline V gene sequence: CDR1 MNHEY, CDR2 SVGAGI. This CDR3 reads CASSYSSPGETQYF. The CDR3 bases are TGTGCCAGCAGTTACTCCAGTCCCGGAGAGACCCAGTACTTC.

The chain couples TRBV19 to TRBJ2-2; D uncertain. Germline V gives CDR1 LNHDA, CDR2 SQIVND (reference sequence). This CDR3 has 17 amino acids. The V end was cut by 3 bases, the J end by 8 bases, with 22 bases between. The CDR3 is CASSIFLIGVWAGELFF. In DNA form, the CDR3 reads TGTGCCAGTAGTATCTTTCTCATCGGCGTGTGGGCGGGGGAGCTGTTTTTT. Filled out from reference TRBV19 and TRBJ2-2, the complete variable domain reads DGGITQSPKYLFRKEGQNVTLSCEQNLNHDAMYWYRQDPGQGLRLIYYSQIVNDFQKGDIAEGYSVSREKKESFPLTVTSAQKNPTAFYLCASSIFLIGVWAGELFFGEGSRLTVL.